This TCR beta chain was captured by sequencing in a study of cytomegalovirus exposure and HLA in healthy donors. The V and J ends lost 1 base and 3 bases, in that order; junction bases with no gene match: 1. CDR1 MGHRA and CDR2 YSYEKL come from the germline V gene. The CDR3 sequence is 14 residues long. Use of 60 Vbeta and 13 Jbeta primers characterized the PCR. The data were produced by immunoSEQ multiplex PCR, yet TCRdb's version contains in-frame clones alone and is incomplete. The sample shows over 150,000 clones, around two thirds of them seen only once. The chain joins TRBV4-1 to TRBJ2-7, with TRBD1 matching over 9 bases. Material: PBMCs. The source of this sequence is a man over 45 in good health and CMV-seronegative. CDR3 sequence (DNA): TGCGCCAGCAGCCAAGCGGGACAGGGCTACGAGCAGTACTTC. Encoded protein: CASSQAGQGYEQYF.